This TCR beta chain was observed in a study of shared clonotypes between healthy human individuals. Study-level findings and limits: For sorted subsets, rarefaction showed incomplete sequencing despite large depth. Roughly 5% of naive CD4 clonotypes were shared across a handful of donors.

V trimming: 6 bases; J trimming: 2 bases; junction bases outside the gene matches: 8. The CDR3 loop spans 15 amino acids. Germline CDR1 SNHLY, CDR2 FYNNEI. The naive CD8 subset, CD45RO-negative cells positively selected for CCR7, excluded terminally differentiated effector memory CD45RA+ cells. Profiled with immunoSEQ multiplex PCR; TCRdb holds only in-frame clones, not every one. Found here are about 2 million clones, over 85% of them singletons; the top ten hold 1% to 1.5%. A remark on this clone: Its antigen is unidentified.

The receptor's source is a young man in good health. The sequenced sample consisted of naive CD8+ T cells sorted from blood. V gene TRBV2 combines with J gene TRBJ2-5, with 8 positions matching TRBD2. The CDR3 region has the DNA TGTGCCAGCAGCGATAGCGGGGACTTACAAGAGACCCAGTACTTC. The encoded protein is CASSDSGDLQETQYF.